The clone carrying this TCR beta chain was counted a few times. The entry originates in a study of T cells in Graves' hyperthyroidism and ophthalmopathy. The CDR3 regions of TCR beta were amplified from RNA transcripts. HTBI primers drove first-round RT-PCR of the TCR CDR3. Using its own MiXCR run on the multiplex PCR reads, TCRdb lists one record per CDR3 protein. The repertoire holds around 700,000 distinct CDR3 sequences, approximately 18% seen once, with over 15% in the top ten. Thyroid ultrasound and orbital computed tomography, with clinical symptoms and serum thyroxine and TRAb, informed diagnoses. It was at first hyperthyroidism diagnosis, before any ophthalmopathy symptoms, that the blood sample was taken. The CDR3 extends over 17 amino acids. The trim removed 5 bases at V and 7 bases at J, leaving 16 bases unmatched. Germline V CDR1 and CDR2: SGHVS, FNYEAQ.

V is TRBV7-6 and J is TRBJ1-5; TRBD1 agrees at 8 bases. The sample was blood. The receptor's source is a woman in her forties or fifties with Graves' hyperthyroidism that later progressed to Graves' ophthalmopathy. The DNA for the CDR3 is TGTGCCAGCAGCCCCTCTCCAGGGGGCGCAGGGCGACAGCCCCAGCATTTT. Protein product: CASSPSPGGAGRQPQHF.